The clone carrying this T cell receptor beta chain was seen a single time. Antigen specificity is unknown. Between the trimmed V and J ends, which lost 1 base and 9 bases, there was a span of 20 bases. The CDR3 runs 16 residues. CDR1 SGHKS and CDR2 YYEKEE come from the germline V gene (reference sequence). This sample was taken from a study of T cells in Graves' hyperthyroidism and ophthalmopathy. Study overall: Any treatment followed the collection of peripheral blood at initial diagnosis.

General observations from the study: Median prediction lead before ophthalmopathy onset was around seven months with the model.

What was amplified from RNA transcripts were TCR beta CDR3 regions. During a first-round RT-PCR of the TCR CDR3, the HTBI primer set was used. TCRdb re-analysed the multiplex PCR reads in MiXCR, keeping a single row per CDR3 protein. The sample lists some 570,000 distinct CDR3 sequences, 14% occurring once. Specimen: blood. The chain joins TRBV5-5 to TRBJ1-5; D gene unclear. The origin of this receptor is a young woman with Graves' ophthalmopathy. The CDR3 nucleotides are TGTGCCAGCAGCTTGATTTCCGGTTTCCCCCAATCGCCCCAGCATTTT. Translation gives CASSLISGFPQSPQHF. The full variable domain, its missing parts supplied by reference TRBV5-5 and TRBJ1-5, is DAGVTQSPTHLIKTRGQQVTLRCSPISGHKSVSWYQQVLGQGPQFIFQYYEKEERGRGNFPDRFSARQFPNYSSELNVNALLLGDSALYLCASSLISGFPQSPQHFGDGTRLSIL.